This record covers a single T cell receptor beta chain. This CDR3 is 13 amino acids long. Trimming removed 2 bases at V and 4 bases at J, with 8 bases between. This table comes from immunoSEQ multiplex PCR, and its TCRdb copy is limited to in-frame clones, with some not included. The table lists about 400,000 clones, approximately 91% of them singletons. Treatment described: around 19 received Ad26.COV2.S at low or high dose, single or two shots; roughly five received placebo; per-sample allocation not given. Specimen acquisition occurred on day 63 following the initial vaccine or placebo injection. These data originate in a study of Ad26.COV2.S vaccination and SARS-CoV-2 variants.

The source of this sequence is a person aged 18-60 years who received the Ad26.COV2.S COVID-19 vaccine or a placebo. The starting material was peripheral blood, obtained in a trial of Ad26.COV2.S vaccine versus placebo. The chain employs TRBV12-3 or TRBV12-4 and TRBJ1-1; D is possibly TRBD1 (6 bases). This chain's CDR3 is CASSLQGPTEAFF. The CDR3 DNA is TGTGCCAGCAGTTTACAGGGGCCCACTGAAGCTTTCTTT.